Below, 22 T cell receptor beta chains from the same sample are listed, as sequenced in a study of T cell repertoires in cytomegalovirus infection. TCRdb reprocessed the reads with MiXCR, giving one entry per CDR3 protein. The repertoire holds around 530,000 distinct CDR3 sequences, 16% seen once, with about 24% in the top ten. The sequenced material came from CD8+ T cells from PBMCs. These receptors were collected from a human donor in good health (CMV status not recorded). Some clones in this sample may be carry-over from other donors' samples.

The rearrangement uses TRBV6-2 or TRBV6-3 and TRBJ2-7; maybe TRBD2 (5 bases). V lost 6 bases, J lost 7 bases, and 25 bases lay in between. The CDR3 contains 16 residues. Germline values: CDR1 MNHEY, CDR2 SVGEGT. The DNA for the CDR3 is TGTGCCAGCAGAAACCCCGATACCCCCCCGCCGGGGGAGCAGTACTTC. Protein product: CASRNPDTPPPGEQYF.

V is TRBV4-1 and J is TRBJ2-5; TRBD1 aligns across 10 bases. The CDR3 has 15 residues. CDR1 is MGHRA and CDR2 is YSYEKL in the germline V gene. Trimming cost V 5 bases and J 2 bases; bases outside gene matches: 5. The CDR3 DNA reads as TGCGCCAGCAGCAAGGGACAGGGGTGGCAAGAGACCCAGTACTTC. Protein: CASSKGQGWQETQYF.

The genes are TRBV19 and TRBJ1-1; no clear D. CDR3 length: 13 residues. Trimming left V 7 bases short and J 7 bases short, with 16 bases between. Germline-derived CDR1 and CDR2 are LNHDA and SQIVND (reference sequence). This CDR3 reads CASTLRSSREAFF. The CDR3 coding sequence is TGTGCCAGTACCCTACGGTCGTCCCGTGAAGCTTTCTTT.

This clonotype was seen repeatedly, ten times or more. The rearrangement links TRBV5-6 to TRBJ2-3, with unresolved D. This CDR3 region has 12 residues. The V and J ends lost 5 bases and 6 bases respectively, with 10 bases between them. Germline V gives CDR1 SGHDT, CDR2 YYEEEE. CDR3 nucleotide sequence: TGTGCCAGCAGTCAATATTGGGATACGCAGTATTTT. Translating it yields CASSQYWDTQYF.

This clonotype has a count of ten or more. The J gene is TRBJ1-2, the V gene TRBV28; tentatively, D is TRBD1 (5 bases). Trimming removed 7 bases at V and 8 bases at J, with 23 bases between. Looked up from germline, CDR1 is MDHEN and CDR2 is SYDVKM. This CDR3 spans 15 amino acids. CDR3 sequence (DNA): TGTGCCAGCATTACGGTGGTGGGGCTGACGGCCGGCTACACCTTC. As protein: CASITVVGLTAGYTF.

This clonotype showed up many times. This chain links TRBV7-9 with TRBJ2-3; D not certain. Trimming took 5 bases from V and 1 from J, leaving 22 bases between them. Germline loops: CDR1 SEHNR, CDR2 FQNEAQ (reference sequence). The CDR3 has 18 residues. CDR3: CASSPRVRPNEGTDTQYF. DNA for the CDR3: TGTGCCAGCAGCCCGCGTGTCCGACCTAACGAAGGCACAGATACGCAGTATTTT.

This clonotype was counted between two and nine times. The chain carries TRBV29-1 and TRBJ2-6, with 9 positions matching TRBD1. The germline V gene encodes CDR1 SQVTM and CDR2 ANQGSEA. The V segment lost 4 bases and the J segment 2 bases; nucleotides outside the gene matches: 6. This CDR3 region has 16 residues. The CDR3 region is CSVGDRDSTGANVLTF. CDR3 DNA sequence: TGCAGCGTTGGGGACAGGGACTCGACTGGGGCCAACGTCCTGACTTTC.

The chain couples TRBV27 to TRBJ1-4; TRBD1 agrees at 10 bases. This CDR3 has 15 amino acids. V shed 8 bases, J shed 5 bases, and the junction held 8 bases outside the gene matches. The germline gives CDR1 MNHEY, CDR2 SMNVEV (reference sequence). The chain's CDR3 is CASSRRDRGNEKLFF. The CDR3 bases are TGTGCCAGCTCCCGACGGGACAGGGGAAATGAAAAACTGTTTTTT.

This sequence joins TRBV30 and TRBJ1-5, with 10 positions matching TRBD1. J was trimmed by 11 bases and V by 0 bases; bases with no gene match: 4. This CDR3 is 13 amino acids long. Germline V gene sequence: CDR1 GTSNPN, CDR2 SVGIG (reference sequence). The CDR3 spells CAWSVLGTGAQHF. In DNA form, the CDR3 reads TGTGCCTGGAGTGTACTCGGGACAGGGGCCCAGCATTTT.

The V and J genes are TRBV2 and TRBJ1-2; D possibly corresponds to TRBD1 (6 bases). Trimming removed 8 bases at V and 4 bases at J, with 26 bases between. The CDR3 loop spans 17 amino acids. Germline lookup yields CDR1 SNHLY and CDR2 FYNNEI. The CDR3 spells CASPLTDSHLPGYGYTF. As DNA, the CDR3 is TGTGCCAGCCCTCTTACGGACAGCCACCTCCCTGGCTATGGCTACACCTTC. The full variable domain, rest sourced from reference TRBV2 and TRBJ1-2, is EPEVTQTPSHQVTQMGQEVILRCVPISNHLYFYWYRQILGQKVEFLVSFYNNEISEKSEIFDDQFSVERPDGSNFTLKIRSTKLEDSAMYFCASPLTDSHLPGYGYTFGSGTRLTVV.

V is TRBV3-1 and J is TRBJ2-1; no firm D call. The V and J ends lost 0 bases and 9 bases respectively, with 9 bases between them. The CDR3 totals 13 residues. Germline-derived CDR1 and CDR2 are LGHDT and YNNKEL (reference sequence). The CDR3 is CASSQELAVEQFF. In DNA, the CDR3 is TGTGCCAGCAGCCAAGAACTGGCGGTTGAGCAGTTCTTC.

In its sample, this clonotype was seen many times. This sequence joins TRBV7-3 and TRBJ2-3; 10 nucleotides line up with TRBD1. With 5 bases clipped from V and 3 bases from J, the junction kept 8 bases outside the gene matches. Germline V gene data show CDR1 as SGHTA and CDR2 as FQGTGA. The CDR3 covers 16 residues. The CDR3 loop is CASSPRGQGWTDTQYF. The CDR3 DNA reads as TGTGCCAGCAGCCCAAGGGGACAGGGGTGGACAGATACGCAGTATTTT.

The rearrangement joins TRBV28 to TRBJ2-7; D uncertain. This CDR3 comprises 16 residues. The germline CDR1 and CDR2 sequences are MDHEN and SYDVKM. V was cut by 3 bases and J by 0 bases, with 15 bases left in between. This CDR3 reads CASSFTPTGPSYEQYF. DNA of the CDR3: TGTGCCAGCAGTTTTACCCCAACGGGCCCCTCCTACGAGCAGTACTTC.

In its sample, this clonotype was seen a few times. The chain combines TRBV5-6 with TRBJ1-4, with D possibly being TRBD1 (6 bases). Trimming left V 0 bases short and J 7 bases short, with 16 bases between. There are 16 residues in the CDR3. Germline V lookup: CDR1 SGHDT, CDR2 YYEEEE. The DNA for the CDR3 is TGTGCCAGCAGCTTGGCCTCTGAGGGGGAAAGTGAAAAACTGTTTTTT. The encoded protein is CASSLASEGESEKLFF.

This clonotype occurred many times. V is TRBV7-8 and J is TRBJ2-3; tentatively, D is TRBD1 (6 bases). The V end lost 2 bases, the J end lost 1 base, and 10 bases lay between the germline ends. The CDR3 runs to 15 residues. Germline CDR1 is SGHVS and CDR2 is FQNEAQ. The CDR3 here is CASSLMDSGTDTQYF. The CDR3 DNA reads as TGTGCCAGCAGCTTAATGGACAGCGGCACAGATACGCAGTATTTT.

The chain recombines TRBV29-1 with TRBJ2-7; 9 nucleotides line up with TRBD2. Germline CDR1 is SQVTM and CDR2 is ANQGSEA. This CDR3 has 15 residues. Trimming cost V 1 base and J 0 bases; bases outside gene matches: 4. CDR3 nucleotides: TGCAGCGTTGAAGGCCTAGCGGGGAGCTCCTACGAGCAGTACTTC. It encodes CSVEGLAGSSYEQYF.

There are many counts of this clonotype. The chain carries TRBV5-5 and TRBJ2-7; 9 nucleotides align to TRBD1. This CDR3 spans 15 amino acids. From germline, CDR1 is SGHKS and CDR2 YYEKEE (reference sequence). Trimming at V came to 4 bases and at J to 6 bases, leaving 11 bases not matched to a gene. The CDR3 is CASSGTTGGIAEQYF. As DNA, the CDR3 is TGTGCCAGCAGCGGAACGACAGGGGGGATTGCCGAGCAGTACTTC.

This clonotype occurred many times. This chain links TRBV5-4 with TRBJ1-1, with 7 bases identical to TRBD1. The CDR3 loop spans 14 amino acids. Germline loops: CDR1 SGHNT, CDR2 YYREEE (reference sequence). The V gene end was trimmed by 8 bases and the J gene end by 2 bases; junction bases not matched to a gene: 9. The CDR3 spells CASKMGDRNTEAFF. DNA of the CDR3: TGTGCCAGTAAAATGGGGGACAGAAACACTGAAGCTTTCTTT.

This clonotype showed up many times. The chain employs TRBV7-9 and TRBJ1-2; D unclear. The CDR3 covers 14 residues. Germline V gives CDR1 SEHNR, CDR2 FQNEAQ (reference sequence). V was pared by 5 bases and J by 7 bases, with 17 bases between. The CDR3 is CASSHPATKGGYTF. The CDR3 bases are TGTGCCAGCAGCCATCCCGCGACTAAGGGTGGCTACACCTTC. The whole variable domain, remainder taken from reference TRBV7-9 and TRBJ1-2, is DTGVSQNPRHKITKRGQNVTFRCDPISEHNRLYWYRQTLGQGPEFLTYFQNEAQLEKSRLLSDRFSAERPKGSFSTLEIQRTEQGDSAMYLCASSHPATKGGYTFGSGTRLTVV.

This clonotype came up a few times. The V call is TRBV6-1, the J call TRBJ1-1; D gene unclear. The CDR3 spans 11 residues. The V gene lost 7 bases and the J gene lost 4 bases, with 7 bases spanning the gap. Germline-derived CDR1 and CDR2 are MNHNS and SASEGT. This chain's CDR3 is CASTSTTEAFF. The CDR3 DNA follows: TGTGCCAGCACCAGTACCACTGAAGCTTTCTTT.

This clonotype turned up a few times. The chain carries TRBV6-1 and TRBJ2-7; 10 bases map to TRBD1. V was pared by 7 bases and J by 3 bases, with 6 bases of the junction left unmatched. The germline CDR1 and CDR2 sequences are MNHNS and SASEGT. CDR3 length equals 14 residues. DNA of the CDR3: TGTGCCAGCACCTGGGACAGGGGATTCTACGAGCAGTACTTC. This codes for CASTWDRGFYEQYF.

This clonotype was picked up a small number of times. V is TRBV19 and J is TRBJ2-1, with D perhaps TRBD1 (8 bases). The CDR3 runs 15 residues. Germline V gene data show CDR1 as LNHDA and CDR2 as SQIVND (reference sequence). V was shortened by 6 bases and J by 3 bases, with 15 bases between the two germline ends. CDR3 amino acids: CASSPTGEGYNEQFF. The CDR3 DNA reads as TGTGCCAGTAGCCCGACAGGGGAGGGCTACAATGAGCAGTTCTTC.